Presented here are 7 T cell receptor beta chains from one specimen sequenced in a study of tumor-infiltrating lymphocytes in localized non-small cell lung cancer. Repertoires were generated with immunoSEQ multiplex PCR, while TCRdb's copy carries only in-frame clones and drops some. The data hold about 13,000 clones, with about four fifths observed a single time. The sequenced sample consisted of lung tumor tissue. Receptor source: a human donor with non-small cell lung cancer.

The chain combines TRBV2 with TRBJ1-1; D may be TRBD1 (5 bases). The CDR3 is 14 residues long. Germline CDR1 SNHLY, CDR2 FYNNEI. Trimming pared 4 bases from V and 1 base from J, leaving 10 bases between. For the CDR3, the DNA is TGTGCCAGCAGTGCCCGGGGGGGGAACACTGAAGCTTTCTTT. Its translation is CASSARGGNTEAFF.

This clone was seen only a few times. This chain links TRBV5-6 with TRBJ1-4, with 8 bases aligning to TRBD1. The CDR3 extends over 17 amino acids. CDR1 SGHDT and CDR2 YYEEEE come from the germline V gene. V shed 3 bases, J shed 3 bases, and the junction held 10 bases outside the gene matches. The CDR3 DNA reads TGTGCCAGCAGCTCCGGACAGGGCGCCTACTCTAATGAAAAACTGTTTTTT. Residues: CASSSGQGAYSNEKLFF.

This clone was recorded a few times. The CDR3 coding sequence is TGTGCCAGCAGCTTAGGACAGGGAGGGATGGGTGAAGCTTTCTTT. This sequence encodes CASSLGQGGMGEAFF. The rearrangement joins TRBV5-6 to TRBJ1-1, with 8 bases fitting TRBD1. V shed 2 bases, J shed 7 bases, and the junction held 10 bases outside the gene matches. Germline loops: CDR1 SGHDT, CDR2 YYEEEE. The CDR3 covers 15 residues.

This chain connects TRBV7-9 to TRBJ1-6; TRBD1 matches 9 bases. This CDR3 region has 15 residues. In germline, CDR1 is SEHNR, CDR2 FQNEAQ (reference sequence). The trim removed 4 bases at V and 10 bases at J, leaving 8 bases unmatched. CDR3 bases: TGTGCCAGCAGCTCGCAACAGGGGGCGCGGTCACCCCTCCACTTT. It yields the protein CASSSQQGARSPLHF.

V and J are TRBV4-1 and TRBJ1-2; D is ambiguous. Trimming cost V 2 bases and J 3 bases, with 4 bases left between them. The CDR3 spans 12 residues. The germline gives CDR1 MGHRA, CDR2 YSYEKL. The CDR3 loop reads CASSQLHYGYTF. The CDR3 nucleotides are TGCGCCAGCAGCCAACTTCACTATGGCTACACCTTC.

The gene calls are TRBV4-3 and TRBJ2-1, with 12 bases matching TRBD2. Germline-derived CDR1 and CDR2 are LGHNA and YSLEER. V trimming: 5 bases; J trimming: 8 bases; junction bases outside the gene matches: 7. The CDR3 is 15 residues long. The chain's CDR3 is CASSSRTSGTHEQFF. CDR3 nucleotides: TGCGCCAGCAGCTCCCGGACTAGCGGGACCCATGAGCAGTTCTTC.

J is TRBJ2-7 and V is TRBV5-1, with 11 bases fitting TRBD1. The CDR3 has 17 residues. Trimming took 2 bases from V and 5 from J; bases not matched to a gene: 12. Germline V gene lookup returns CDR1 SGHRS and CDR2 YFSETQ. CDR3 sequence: CASSLRSLGQGVHEQYF. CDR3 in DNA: TGCGCCAGCAGCTTACGGAGTTTGGGACAGGGGGTCCACGAGCAGTACTTC. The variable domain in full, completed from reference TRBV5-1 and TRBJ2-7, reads KAGVTQTPRYLIKTRGQQVTLSCSPISGHRSVSWYQQTPGQGLQFLFEYFSETQRNKGNFPGRFSGRQFSNSRSEMNVSTLELGDSALYLCASSLRSLGQGVHEQYFGPGTRLTVT.